A selection of T cell receptor beta chains follows, all from one sample in a study of cytomegalovirus exposure and HLA in healthy donors. Here immunoSEQ multiplex PCR was the method, and the copy in TCRdb shows in-frame clones only, minus some. The sample carries 230,000 or so clones, 80% to 95% recorded once. The source material was PBMCs. All receptors derive from a girl aged 2 to 10 in good health and CMV-seronegative. Both conserved end residues are trimmed from each CDR3. The order of the fields is V gene, J gene, CDR3 length, CDR3 protein.

>TRBV28|TRBJ1-5|9
ASSSHQPQH
>TRBV19|TRBJ2-6|14
ASYGALNSGANVLT
>TRBV30|TRBJ2-2|11
AWSVGPAGELF
>TRBV29-1|TRBJ1-1|13
SVEDRTERNTEAF
>TRBV27|TRBJ1-1|10
ASSSPGAEAF
>TRBV7-5|TRBJ1-5|17
VRSHDRGKVIGKNQPQH
>TRBV9|TRBJ1-1|14
ASSVVTGTGSAEAF
>TRBV6-5|TRBJ1-1|13
ASSPIPRRGTEAF
>TRBV30|TRBJ2-3|13
AWSVLVGLADTQY
>TRBV7-9|TRBJ1-2|11
ASSPDRNYGYT
>TRBV5-1|TRBJ2-5|12
ASANNRGQETQY
>TRBV11-1|TRBJ2-7|16
ASSLGVGQGISSYEQY
>TRBV6-1|TRBJ2-1|11
ASRQGGTNEQF
>TRBV10-3|TRBJ2-1|14
AISERETSGGPGQF
>TRBV27|TRBJ2-7|13
ASSLAQRGTYEQY
>TRBV27|TRBJ2-3|13
ASSLLAGGGNTQY
>TRBV19|TRBJ1-2|12
ASSATGEGYGYT
>TRBV19|TRBJ2-1|12
ASSIQGQVNEQF
>TRBV10-2|TRBJ2-7|10
AIGTGTYEQY
>TRBV2|TRBJ1-5|13
ASIADRGGNQPQH
>TRBV10-3|TRBJ1-1|14
AISESTGLLNTEAF
>TRBV6-1|TRBJ1-3|14
ASSEGVRVRGNTIY
>TRBV6-1|TRBJ2-3|12
ASSAGGSTDTQY
>TRBV27|TRBJ2-5|15
ASSRLGQGKRQETQY
>TRBV20-1|TRBJ2-7|9
SATTPQEQY
>TRBV30|TRBJ2-1|11
AWNAGLDAPQF
>TRBV27|TRBJ2-2|13
ASSLTGVSTGELF
>TRBV11-2|TRBJ1-1|13
ASSPSRGLYTEAF
>TRBV27|TRBJ2-1|16
ASQKYPLRGGSGDEQF
>TRBV27|TRBJ2-7|11
ASTGLAVGEQY
>TRBV9|TRBJ1-6|13
ASSAAGTGNSPLH
>TRBV6-5|TRBJ1-4|10
ASSRQGEKLF
>TRBV25-1|TRBJ2-1|13
ASSESLASYNEQF
>TRBV10-3|TRBJ2-7|13
AISSGQVATYEQY
>TRBV6-6|TRBJ2-3|11
ASIGGAADTQY
>TRBV27|TRBJ2-7|12
ASSLSPSGYEQY
>TRBV13|TRBJ2-2|16
ASSLGTDRFTDTGELF
>TRBV4-1|TRBJ2-1|16
ASSQGLAGPRTDNEQF
>TRBV5-6|TRBJ2-1|13
ASSLGLAGGNEQF
>TRBV2|TRBJ2-5|9
ASISGVEQY
>TRBV7-2|TRBJ2-7|12
ASSQLAGGGEQY
>TRBV11-2|TRBJ2-5|10
ASSSRGETQY
>TRBV5-1|TRBJ2-3|12
ASSLGDSTDTQY
>TRBV13|TRBJ2-7|11
ASSPRLAREQY
>TRBV2|TRBJ2-5|11
ASVQQGGETQY
>TRBV27|TRBJ1-6|16
ASSADRGRQTNNSPLH
>TRBV27|TRBJ1-2|15
ASSLITGTGLVYGYT
>TRBV13|TRBJ2-1|12
ASSLGYGDNEQF
>TRBV9|TRBJ1-3|12
ASSVAGTGNTIY
>TRBV20-1|TRBJ1-1|9
SAPRTGKAF
>TRBV6-5|TRBJ2-3|14
ASSYSISLSTDTQY
>TRBV28|TRBJ1-3|13
ASSLGGFSGNTIY
>TRBV4-1|TRBJ2-1|15
ASSQDRGRGGLNEQF
>TRBV5-1|TRBJ2-3|12
ASEVELGTDTQY
>TRBV6-5|TRBJ2-7|11
AVSRDKLYEQY
>TRBV5-5|TRBJ1-3|11
ASSHTSGNTIY
>TRBV28|TRBJ1-5|11
ASSDRVSQPQH
>TRBV29-1|TRBJ2-5|9
SVLSGETQY
>TRBV4-2|TRBJ1-2|11
ASRLRENYGYT